The source of this T cell receptor (beta chain) is a study of blood T cell repertoires in COVID-19. Looking at the study overall: From T cells, B-cell-depleted T cells, or PBMCs came the material, which was cDNA or gDNA.

How the authors handled the data: Amplification of reference gene primers was used by the study to estimate nucleated cell counts. Produced via immunoSEQ multiplex PCR; TCRdb's table is partial and in-frame only. V, J and clone size are those of that table, while D and trimming were read from the DNA. Among about 100,000 clones listed, 80% to 95% were seen once. There are 13 residues in the CDR3. Germline V CDR1 and CDR2: LGHDT, YNNKEL (reference sequence). Trimming cost V 2 bases and J 4 bases, with 8 bases left between them. The chain combines TRBV3-1 (or the pseudogene TRBV3-2) with TRBJ1-2; no clear D gene. Sequences were obtained from peripheral blood. The clonotype originates from a man aged 65 to 85 with acute or convalescent COVID-19. Here the CDR3 reads CASSQWEGYGYTF. As DNA, the CDR3 is TGTGCCAGCAGCCAATGGGAGGGCTATGGCTACACCTTC.